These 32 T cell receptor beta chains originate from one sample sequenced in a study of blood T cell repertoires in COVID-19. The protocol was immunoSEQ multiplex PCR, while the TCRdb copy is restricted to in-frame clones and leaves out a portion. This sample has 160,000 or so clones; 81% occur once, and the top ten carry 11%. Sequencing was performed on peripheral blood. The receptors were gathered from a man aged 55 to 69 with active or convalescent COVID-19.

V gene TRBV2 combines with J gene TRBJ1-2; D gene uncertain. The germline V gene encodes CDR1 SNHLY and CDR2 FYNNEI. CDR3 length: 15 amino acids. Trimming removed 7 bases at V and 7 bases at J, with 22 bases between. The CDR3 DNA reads TGTGCCAGCAATGCATATCCGAACCCAACTGGTGGCTACACCTTC. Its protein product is CASNAYPNPTGGYTF.

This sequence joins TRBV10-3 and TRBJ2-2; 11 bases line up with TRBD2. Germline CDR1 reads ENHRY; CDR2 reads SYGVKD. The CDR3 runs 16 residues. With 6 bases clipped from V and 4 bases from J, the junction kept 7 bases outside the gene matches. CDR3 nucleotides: TGTGCCATCAGGACACTAGCGGGAGTTATCACCGGGGAGCTGTTTTTT. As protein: CAIRTLAGVITGELFF.

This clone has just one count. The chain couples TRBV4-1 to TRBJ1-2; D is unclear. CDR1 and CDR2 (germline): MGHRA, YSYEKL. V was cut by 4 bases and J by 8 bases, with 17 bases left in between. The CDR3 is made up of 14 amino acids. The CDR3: CASSPPRGRGGYTF. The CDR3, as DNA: TGCGCCAGCAGCCCCCCACGTGGTCGAGGGGGCTACACCTTC.

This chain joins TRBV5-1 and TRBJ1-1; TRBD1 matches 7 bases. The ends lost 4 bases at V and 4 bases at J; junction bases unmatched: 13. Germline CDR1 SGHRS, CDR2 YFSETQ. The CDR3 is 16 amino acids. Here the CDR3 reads CASSPPPTGLATEAFF. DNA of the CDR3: TGCGCCAGCAGCCCACCCCCGACAGGGTTGGCCACTGAAGCTTTCTTT.

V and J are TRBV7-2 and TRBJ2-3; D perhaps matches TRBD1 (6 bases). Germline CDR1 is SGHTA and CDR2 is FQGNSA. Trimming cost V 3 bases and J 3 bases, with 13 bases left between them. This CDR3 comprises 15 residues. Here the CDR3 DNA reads TGTGCCAGCAGCTTGGGCTACAGGGAAACAGATACGCAGTATTTT. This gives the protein CASSLGYRETDTQYF. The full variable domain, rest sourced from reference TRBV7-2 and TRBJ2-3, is GAGVSQSPSNKVTEKGKDVELRCDPISGHTALYWYRQSLGQGLEFLIYFQGNSAPDKSGLPSDRFSAERTGGSVSTLTIQRTQQEDSAVYLCASSLGYRETDTQYFGPGTRLTVL.

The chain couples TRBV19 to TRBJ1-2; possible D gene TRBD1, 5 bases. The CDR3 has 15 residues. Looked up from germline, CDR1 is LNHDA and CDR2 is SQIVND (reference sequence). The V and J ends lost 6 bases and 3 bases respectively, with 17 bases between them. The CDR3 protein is CASSLLAGGDYGYTF. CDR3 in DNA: TGTGCCAGTAGCCTCCTTGCCGGGGGAGACTATGGCTACACCTTC.

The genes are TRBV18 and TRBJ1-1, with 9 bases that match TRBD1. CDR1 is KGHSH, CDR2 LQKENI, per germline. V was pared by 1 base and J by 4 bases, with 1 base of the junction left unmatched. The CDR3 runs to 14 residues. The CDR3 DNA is TGTGCCAGCTCACCACTGACAGGGGGCACTGAAGCTTTCTTT. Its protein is CASSPLTGGTEAFF.

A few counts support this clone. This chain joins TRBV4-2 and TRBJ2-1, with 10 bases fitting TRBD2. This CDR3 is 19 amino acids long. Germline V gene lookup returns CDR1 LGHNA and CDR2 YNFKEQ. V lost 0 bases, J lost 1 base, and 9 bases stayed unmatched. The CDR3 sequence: CASSQEAGGPPSSYNEQFF. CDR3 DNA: TGTGCCAGCAGCCAAGAAGCGGGAGGGCCCCCCTCATCCTACAATGAGCAGTTCTTC.

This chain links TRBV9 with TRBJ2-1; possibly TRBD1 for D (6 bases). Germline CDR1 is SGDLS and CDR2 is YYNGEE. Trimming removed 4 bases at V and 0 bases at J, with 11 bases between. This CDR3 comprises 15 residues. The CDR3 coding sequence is TGTGCCAGCAGCACAGGGATCGGCTCCTACAATGAGCAGTTCTTC. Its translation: CASSTGIGSYNEQFF.

For the CDR3, the DNA is TGTGCCACCAGTGACTCCGGGACAGCCACCTACAATGAGCAGTTCTTC. The encoded protein is CATSDSGTATYNEQFF. The chain links TRBV24-1 to TRBJ2-1, with 7 bases identical to TRBD1. Unmatched junction bases numbered 7, after V lost 4 bases and J lost 2 bases. Germline V lookup: CDR1 KGHDR, CDR2 SFDVKD. This CDR3 has 16 amino acids.

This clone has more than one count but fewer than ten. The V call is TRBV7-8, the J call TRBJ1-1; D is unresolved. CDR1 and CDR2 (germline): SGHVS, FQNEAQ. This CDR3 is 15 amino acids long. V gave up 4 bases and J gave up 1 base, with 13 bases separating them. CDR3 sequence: CASSYAGGRNTEAFF. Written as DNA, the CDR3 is TGTGCCAGCAGCTACGCAGGAGGCAGGAACACTGAAGCTTTCTTT.

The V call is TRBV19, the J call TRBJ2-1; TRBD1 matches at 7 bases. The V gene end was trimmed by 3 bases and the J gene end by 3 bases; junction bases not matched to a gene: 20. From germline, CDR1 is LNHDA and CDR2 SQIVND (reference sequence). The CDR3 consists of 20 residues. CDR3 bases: TGTGCCAGTAGTATCGTATTTGGCACAGGGGCCCAAAACGACTACAATGAGCAGTTCTTC. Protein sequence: CASSIVFGTGAQNDYNEQFF.

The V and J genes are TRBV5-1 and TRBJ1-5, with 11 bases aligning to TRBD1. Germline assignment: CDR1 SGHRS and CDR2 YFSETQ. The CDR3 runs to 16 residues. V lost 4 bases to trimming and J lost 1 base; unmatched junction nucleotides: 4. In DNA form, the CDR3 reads TGCGCCAGCAGCCCAGGACAGGGGGCAAGCAATCAGCCCCAGCATTTT. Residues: CASSPGQGASNQPQHF.

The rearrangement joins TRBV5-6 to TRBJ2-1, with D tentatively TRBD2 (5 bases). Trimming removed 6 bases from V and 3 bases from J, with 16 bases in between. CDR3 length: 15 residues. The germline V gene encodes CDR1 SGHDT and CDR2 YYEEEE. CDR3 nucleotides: TGTGCCAGCATTCGCCGCGGGCTGCACTACAATGAGCAGTTCTTC. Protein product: CASIRRGLHYNEQFF.

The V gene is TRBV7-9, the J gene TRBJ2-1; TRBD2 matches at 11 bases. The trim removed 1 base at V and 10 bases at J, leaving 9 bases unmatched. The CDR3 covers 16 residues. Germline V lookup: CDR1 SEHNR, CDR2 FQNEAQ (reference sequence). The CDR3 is CASSLVVSGRGGEQFF. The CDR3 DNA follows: TGTGCCAGCAGCTTAGTTGTTAGCGGGAGGGGTGGAGAGCAGTTCTTC.

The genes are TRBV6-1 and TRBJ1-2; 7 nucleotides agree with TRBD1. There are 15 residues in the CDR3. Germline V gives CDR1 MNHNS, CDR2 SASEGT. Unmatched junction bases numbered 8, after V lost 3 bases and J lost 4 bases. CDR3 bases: TGTGCCAGCAGTGAGGGTCCAGGGACAGTCTATGGCTACACCTTC. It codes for CASSEGPGTVYGYTF.

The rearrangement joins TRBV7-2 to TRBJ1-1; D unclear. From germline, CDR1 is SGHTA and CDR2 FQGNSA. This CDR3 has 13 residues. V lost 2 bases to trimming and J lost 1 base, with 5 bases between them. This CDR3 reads CASSLTGNTEAFF. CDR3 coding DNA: TGTGCCAGCAGCTTAACGGGGAACACTGAAGCTTTCTTT.

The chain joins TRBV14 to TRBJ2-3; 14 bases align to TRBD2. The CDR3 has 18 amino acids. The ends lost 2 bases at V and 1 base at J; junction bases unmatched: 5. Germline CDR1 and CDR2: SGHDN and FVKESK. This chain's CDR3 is CASSQPGLAGARTDTQYF. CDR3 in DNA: TGTGCCAGCAGCCAACCGGGACTAGCGGGAGCCCGCACAGATACGCAGTATTTT.

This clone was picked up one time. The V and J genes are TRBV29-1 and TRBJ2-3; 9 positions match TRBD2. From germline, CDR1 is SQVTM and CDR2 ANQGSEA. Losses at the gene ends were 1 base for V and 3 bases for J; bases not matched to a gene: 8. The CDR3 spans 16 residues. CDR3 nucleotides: TGCAGCGTTGAAGGAGAGGCTAGCGGGGCAACAGATACGCAGTATTTT. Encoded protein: CSVEGEASGATDTQYF.

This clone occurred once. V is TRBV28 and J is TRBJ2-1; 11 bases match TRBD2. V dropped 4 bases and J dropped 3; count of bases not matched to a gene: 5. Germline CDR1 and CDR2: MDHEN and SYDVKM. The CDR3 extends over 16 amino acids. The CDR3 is CASSSGLAGIYNEQFF. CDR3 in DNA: TGTGCCAGCAGTTCCGGACTAGCGGGTATCTACAATGAGCAGTTCTTC.

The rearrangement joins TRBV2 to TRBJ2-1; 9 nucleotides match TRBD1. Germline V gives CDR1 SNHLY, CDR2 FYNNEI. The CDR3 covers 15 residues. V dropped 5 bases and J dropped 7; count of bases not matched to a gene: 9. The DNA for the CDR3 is TGTGCCAGCAGTCTCCGGGACAGGGTAGGGAATGAGCAGTTCTTC. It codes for CASSLRDRVGNEQFF.

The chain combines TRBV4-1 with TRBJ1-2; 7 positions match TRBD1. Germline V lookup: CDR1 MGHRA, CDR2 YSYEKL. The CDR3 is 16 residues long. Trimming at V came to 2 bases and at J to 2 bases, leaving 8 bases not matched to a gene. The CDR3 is CASSQPPDRVNYGYTF. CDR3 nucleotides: TGCGCCAGCAGCCAACCCCCAGACAGGGTGAACTATGGCTACACCTTC.

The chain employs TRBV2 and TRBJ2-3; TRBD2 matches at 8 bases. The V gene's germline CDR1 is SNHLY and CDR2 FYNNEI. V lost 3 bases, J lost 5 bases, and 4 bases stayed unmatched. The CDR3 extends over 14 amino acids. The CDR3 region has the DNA TGTGCCAGCAGTGAGGGTACTAGCGGAGATACGCAGTATTTT. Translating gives CASSEGTSGDTQYF.

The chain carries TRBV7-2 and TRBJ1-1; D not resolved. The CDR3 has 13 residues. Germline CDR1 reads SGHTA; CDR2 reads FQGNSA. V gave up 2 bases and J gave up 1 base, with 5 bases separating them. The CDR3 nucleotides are TGTGCCAGCAGCTTACTCTGGAACACTGAAGCTTTCTTT. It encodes CASSLLWNTEAFF.

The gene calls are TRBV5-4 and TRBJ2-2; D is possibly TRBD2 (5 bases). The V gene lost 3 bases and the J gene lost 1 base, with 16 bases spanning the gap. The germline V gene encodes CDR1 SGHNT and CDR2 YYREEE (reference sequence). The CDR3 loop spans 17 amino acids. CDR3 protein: CASSSGGRSQNTGELFF. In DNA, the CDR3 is TGTGCCAGCAGCTCCGGAGGACGAAGTCAGAACACCGGGGAGCTGTTTTTT.

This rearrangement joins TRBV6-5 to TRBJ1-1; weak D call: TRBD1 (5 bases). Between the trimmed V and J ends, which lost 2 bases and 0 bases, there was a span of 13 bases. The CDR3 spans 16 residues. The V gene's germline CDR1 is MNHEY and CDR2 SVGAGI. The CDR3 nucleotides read TGTGCCAGCAGTTACCCCCCGGGGGGTTTGAACACTGAAGCTTTCTTT. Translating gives CASSYPPGGLNTEAFF.

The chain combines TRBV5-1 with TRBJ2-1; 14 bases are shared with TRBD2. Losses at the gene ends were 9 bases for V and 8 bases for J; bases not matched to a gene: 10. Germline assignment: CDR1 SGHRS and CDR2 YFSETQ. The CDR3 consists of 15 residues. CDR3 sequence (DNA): TGCGCCACTAAGCCGGGACTAGCGGGGGCCTATGAGCAGTTCTTC. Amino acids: CATKPGLAGAYEQFF. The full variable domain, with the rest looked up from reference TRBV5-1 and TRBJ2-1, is KAGVTQTPRYLIKTRGQQVTLSCSPISGHRSVSWYQQTPGQGLQFLFEYFSETQRNKGNFPGRFSGRQFSNSRSEMNVSTLELGDSALYLCATKPGLAGAYEQFFGPGTRLTVL.

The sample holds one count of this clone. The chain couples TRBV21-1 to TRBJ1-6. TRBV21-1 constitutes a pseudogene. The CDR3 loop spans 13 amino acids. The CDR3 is CASSIRLNSPLHF. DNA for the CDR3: TGTGCCAGCAGCATTCGGTTGAATTCACCCCTCCACTTT.

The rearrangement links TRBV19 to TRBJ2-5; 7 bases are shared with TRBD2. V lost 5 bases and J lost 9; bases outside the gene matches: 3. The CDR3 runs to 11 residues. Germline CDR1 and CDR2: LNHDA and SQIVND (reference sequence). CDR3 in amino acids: CASSDRGAQYF. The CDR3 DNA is TGTGCCAGTAGTGACCGGGGGGCCCAGTACTTC.

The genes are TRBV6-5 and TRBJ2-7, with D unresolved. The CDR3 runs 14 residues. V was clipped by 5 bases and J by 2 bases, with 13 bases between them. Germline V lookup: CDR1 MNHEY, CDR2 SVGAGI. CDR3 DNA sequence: TGTGCCAGCAGTACCGGCCGGGTAGCCTACGAGCAGTACTTC. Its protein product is CASSTGRVAYEQYF.

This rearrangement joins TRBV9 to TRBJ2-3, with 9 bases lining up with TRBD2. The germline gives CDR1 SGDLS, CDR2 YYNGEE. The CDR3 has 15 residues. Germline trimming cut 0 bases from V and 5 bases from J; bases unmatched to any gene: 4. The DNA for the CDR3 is TGTGCCAGCAGCGTAGGGGCTAGCGGGGTAGATACGCAGTATTTT. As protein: CASSVGASGVDTQYF. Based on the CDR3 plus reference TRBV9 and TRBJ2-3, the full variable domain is DSGVTQTPKHLITATGQRVTLRCSPRSGDLSVYWYQQSLDQGLQFLIQYYNGEERAKGNILERFSAQQFPDLHSELNLSSLELGDSALYFCASSVGASGVDTQYFGPGTRLTVL.

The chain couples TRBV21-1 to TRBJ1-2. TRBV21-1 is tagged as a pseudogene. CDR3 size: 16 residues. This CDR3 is CASYLGRYRDFYGYTF. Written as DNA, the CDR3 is TGTGCCAGTTATCTCGGTCGTTACCGGGATTTCTATGGCTACACCTTC.